This record concerns one T cell receptor beta chain sequence. Its antigen remains unidentified. The input lacks base qualities; no much larger clone sits a single base away. CDR1 and CDR2 are drawn from the germline V gene (reference sequence): LNHNV, YYDKDF. The junction shows trimming of 11 bases on V and 6 bases on J, plus 20 bases between the germline ends. Measured from the cysteine to the phenylalanine, the CDR3 is 15 residues long. The retained sequence is limited to the CDR3, 45 bases, with the frame set at the first base. The immunoSEQ Assay, a bias-controlled multiplex PCR, was used to amplify TCRbeta CDR3 regions from genomic DNA. The paper's data handling went like this. The number of nucleated cells in each sample was estimated by amplification of reference gene primers within the assay. To quantify the absolute abundance of each unique TCRbeta CDR3 rearrangement, sequence reads were collapsed and filtered. For each sample, productive Simpson clonality was calculated as the square root of Simpson's diversity index across productive rearrangements. Imported from immuneACCESS, the table was reduced by TCRdb to in-frame sequences with V and J called. These copies leave out some clones; in studies compared against another copy, an unresolved V gene accounts for under half, and the cause of the remainder is not known. V and J calls plus clone size are reproduced from that table; the DNA served to infer D and trimming. The sample data list more than 100,000 clones, and more than 75% of these were observed just once. The top ten clonotypes cover under 2.5% of the sample.

Collaborating institutions collected whole blood in K2EDTA tubes following their own protocols. For TCRbeta analysis, collaborators shipped samples in one of three forms: frozen whole blood, isolated PBMCs, or DNA extracted from either of those sample types. This entry comes from a study of blood T cell repertoires in COVID-19 (dated by TCRdb to the early 2020s). Regarding the study in general: Collaborator samples came from the United States, Italy and Spain and covered acute and convalescent phases of COVID-19. The prospective study material was composed of cDNA or gDNA derived from T cells, B-cell-depleted T cells, or PBMCs. Subjects who had been exposed to COVID-19, were actively infected with it, or had recovered from it provided the deeply sampled blood TCRbeta repertoires that made up the dataset. The repertoires were made available in a free public database intended to serve as a resource for research on the immune response to SARS-CoV-2. Samples were obtained from the ongoing ImmuneRACE study (first 160 participants) and from about 1,300 subjects provided by 6 global collaborators. A de-identified subject ID, COVID-19 status, age in years and sex were almost always included in the sample metadata. Where available, HLA class I and class II types were taken from metadata supplied by the sample provider and were not determined by assay-based typing.

General findings and caveats noted by the study authors: The quantity of clinical and demographic metadata differed by source and by participant and was supplied without curation.

Sequencing used peripheral blood. The sequence is built from TRBV15 and TRBJ1-6; TRBD1 is perhaps the D gene, given 6 matching bases. The TCR originated in a man in his fifties or sixties with active COVID-19. The sequenced DNA: TGTGCCTCCTGTCAGGGGATCGGCGGTAATTCACCCCTCCACTTT. This gives the protein CASCQGIGGNSPLHF.